Shown below are 30 T cell receptor beta chains from a single sample sequenced in a study of sequential checkpoint blockade in melanoma. Treatment noted: randomized to nivolumab then ipilimumab (arm A) or the reverse (arm B). Some clones are missing from TCRdb's copy, which holds only in-frame ones; the method was immunoSEQ multiplex PCR. In the table there are 35,000 to 40,000 clones, about 88% of which are singletons. Specimen: CD8+ T cells sorted from blood (inferred from file names), collected from a patient given nivolumab and ipilimumab in sequence. These receptor sequences come from a human donor with melanoma.

As to this clone: Sequence at one end of the junction differs from germline and may be a read error. The chain links TRBV7-7 to TRBJ2-2, with 15 bases identical to TRBD2. The CDR3 runs 19 residues. Looked up from germline, CDR1 is SSHAT and CDR2 is FNYEAQ (reference sequence). The CDR3 DNA sequence: TGTGCTAGCAGCCCCTCGGGACTAGCGGGAGGTCTTAGCACCGGGGAGCTGTTTTTT. It codes for CASSPSGLAGGLSTGELFF.

The V and J genes are TRBV21-1 and TRBJ2-7; the table's D call TRBD2 went unverified against the DNA. TRBV21-1 is a pseudogene segment. The CDR3 consists of 19 residues. The CDR3 sequence is CASSPRTGWLAGERYEQYF. For the CDR3, the DNA is TGTGCCAGCAGCCCCCGGACAGGGTGGCTAGCGGGAGAAAGGTACGAGCAGTACTTC.

The V gene is TRBV5-4, the J gene TRBJ2-5; D perhaps matches TRBD1 (6 bases). The V and J ends lost 4 bases and 3 bases respectively, with 10 bases between them. The CDR3 sequence is 13 residues long. Germline CDR1 is SGHNT and CDR2 is YYREEE (reference sequence). CDR3 sequence: CASSLRTEETQYF. The CDR3 nucleotides read TGTGCCAGCAGCCTTCGGACAGAAGAGACCCAGTACTTC.

The chain couples TRBV4-1 to TRBJ1-2; no clear D gene. Trimming stripped 0 bases from V and 2 bases from J, with 7 bases between. CDR3 length: 14 amino acids. Looked up from germline, CDR1 is MGHRA and CDR2 is YSYEKL. DNA of the CDR3: TGCGCCAGCAGCCAAGATCAGGTGAACTATGGCTACACCTTC. This encodes CASSQDQVNYGYTF.

This clone has a single count. This chain uses TRBV4-1 with TRBJ2-7, with TRBD1 as a possible D gene (5 bases). V was pared by 4 bases and J by 5 bases, with 15 bases between. The CDR3 consists of 14 residues. From germline, CDR1 is MGHRA and CDR2 YSYEKL. Here the CDR3 DNA reads TGCGCCAGCAGCCGGGGCTGGGGTCTCGACGAGCAGTACTTC. Translating it yields CASSRGWGLDEQYF.

The chain joins TRBV6-1 to TRBJ1-2; no clear D. Germline CDR1 and CDR2: MNHNS and SASEGT. The CDR3 totals 13 residues. Trimming pared 6 bases from V and 8 bases from J, leaving 16 bases between. CDR3 DNA: TGTGCCAGCAGCCCCGGGATGTCATCGGGCTACACCTTC. Protein: CASSPGMSSGYTF.

The V and J genes are TRBV6-1 and TRBJ2-7, with 7 nucleotides matching TRBD1. The germline V gene encodes CDR1 MNHNS and CDR2 SASEGT. Germline trimming cut 3 bases from V and 5 bases from J; bases unmatched to any gene: 4. This CDR3 is 13 amino acids long. CDR3 in amino acids: CASSDPDRDEQYF. CDR3 in DNA: TGTGCCAGCAGTGACCCCGACAGGGACGAGCAGTACTTC.

J is TRBJ1-2 and V is TRBV6-5; 8 positions agree with TRBD1. From germline, CDR1 is MNHEY and CDR2 SVGAGI. The trim removed 3 bases at V and 8 bases at J, leaving 5 bases unmatched. This CDR3 contains 13 residues. CDR3 in amino acids: CASSYGTGSGYTF. Here the CDR3 DNA reads TGTGCCAGCAGTTATGGGACAGGAAGCGGCTACACCTTC.

In DNA form, the CDR3 reads TGTGCCAGCAGCATCCAGGGCTATGGCTACACCTTC. This codes for CASSIQGYGYTF. The chain employs TRBV9 and TRBJ1-2; D might be TRBD1 (5 bases). Per the germline V gene, CDR1 is SGDLS and CDR2 is YYNGEE. V lost 4 bases, J lost 4 bases, and 8 bases lay in between. The CDR3 is made up of 12 amino acids.

In DNA form, the CDR3 reads TGTGCCAGCAGCGCAGGGACTAGCGGGATCTCCTACGAGCAGTACGTC. This encodes CASSAGTSGISYEQYV. This chain links TRBV7-8 with TRBJ2-7; 13 positions match TRBD2. Germline V gene sequence: CDR1 SGHVS, CDR2 FQNEAQ. The CDR3 extends over 16 amino acids. With 5 bases clipped from V and 0 bases from J, the junction kept 4 bases outside the gene matches.

The chain is built from TRBV4-3 and TRBJ2-2, with 8 bases identical to TRBD1. CDR3 size: 16 residues. Per germline, CDR1 LGHNA and CDR2 YSLEER. With 3 bases clipped from V and 5 bases from J, the junction kept 8 bases outside the gene matches. CDR3 bases: TGCGCCAGCAGCCAGAGACGGACAGGGAGTACCGGGGAGCTGTTTTTT. Protein: CASSQRRTGSTGELFF.

The chain links TRBV27 to TRBJ1-5; possible D gene TRBD1, 5 bases. Trimming stripped 1 base from V and 11 bases from J, with 12 bases between. The CDR3 loop spans 13 amino acids. CDR1 and CDR2 (germline): MNHEY, SMNVEV (reference sequence). CDR3 nucleotides: TGTGCCAGCAGTTTATACGGGGGAGGGTCCCAGCATTTT. Protein sequence: CASSLYGGGSQHF.

V usage is TRBV7-8 and J usage is TRBJ1-2, with a weak D call TRBD1 (6 bases). This CDR3 spans 15 amino acids. Germline V gene data show CDR1 as SGHVS and CDR2 as FQNEAQ. V was trimmed by 5 bases and J by 4 bases, leaving 17 bases between them. In nucleotides, the CDR3 is TGTGCCAGCAGCGTTGGGACACCCGGTAGCTATGGCTACACCTTC. Translating gives CASSVGTPGSYGYTF.

This rearrangement joins TRBV27 to TRBJ2-3, with D tentatively TRBD1 (6 bases). V gave up 10 bases and J gave up 1 base, with 18 bases separating them. The germline CDR1 and CDR2 sequences are MNHEY and SMNVEV (reference sequence). The CDR3 runs to 15 residues. The CDR3 region is CATGPQGWGTDTQYF. CDR3 bases: TGTGCCACCGGCCCTCAGGGGTGGGGCACAGATACGCAGTATTTT.

The CDR3 spells CASSYGNTIYF. CDR3 in DNA: TGTGCCAGCAGCTATGGAAACACCATATATTTT. This chain links TRBV4-2 with TRBJ1-3; D is uncertain. Per the germline V gene, CDR1 is LGHNA and CDR2 is YNFKEQ. Trimming removed 5 bases at V and 3 bases at J, with 2 bases between. The CDR3 is 11 amino acids.

The CDR3 region is CAISESRQTNTEAFF. The DNA for the CDR3 is TGTGCCATCAGTGAGTCGCGACAGACGAACACTGAAGCTTTCTTT. The rearrangement uses TRBV10-3 and TRBJ1-1, with a tentative D call TRBD1 (5 bases). CDR3 length equals 15 residues. The V end lost 0 bases, the J end lost 1 base, and 9 bases lay between the germline ends. Germline CDR1 is ENHRY and CDR2 is SYGVKD.

This clone was seen only once. CDR3 in DNA: TGTGCCAGCAGCTTTTGGGCAGGGGGCGATTCTAACTATGGCTACACCTTC. Amino acids: CASSFWAGGDSNYGYTF. J is TRBJ1-2 and V is TRBV5-6; TRBD1 aligns across 8 bases. The germline gives CDR1 SGHDT, CDR2 YYEEEE. The CDR3 totals 17 residues. Trimming at V came to 2 bases and at J to 0 bases, leaving 9 bases not matched to a gene.

This chain links TRBV27 with TRBJ2-3; 7 nucleotides agree with TRBD1. This CDR3 is built from 18 residues. The J segment lost 2 bases and the V segment lost 5 bases, leaving 16 bases of the junction unmatched. Germline lookup yields CDR1 MNHEY and CDR2 SMNVEV (reference sequence). The DNA of the CDR3 is TGTGCCAGCAGTCTCGGGACAGTTGAGGGCCTATACACAGATACGCAGTATTTT. It codes for CASSLGTVEGLYTDTQYF.

V gene TRBV19 combines with J gene TRBJ2-1; 8 bases align to TRBD2. Losses at the gene ends were 5 bases for V and 8 bases for J; bases not matched to a gene: 5. This CDR3 spans 13 amino acids. Germline CDR1 is LNHDA and CDR2 is SQIVND (reference sequence). As DNA, the CDR3 is TGTGCCAGTAGTGACCCAGCGGGGGATGAGCAGTTCTTC. Translation: CASSDPAGDEQFF.

For the CDR3, the DNA is TGTGCCAGCAGCTTAGGGGACAGACTATACGAGCAGTACGTC. Residues: CASSLGDRLYEQYV. The rearrangement uses TRBV11-2 and TRBJ2-7; 7 bases match TRBD1. This CDR3 contains 14 residues. Trimming at V came to 1 base and at J to 4 bases, leaving 4 bases not matched to a gene. Germline-derived CDR1 and CDR2 are SGHAT and FQNNGV.

The chain is built from TRBV7-9 and TRBJ2-7; TRBD2 matches 12 bases. The CDR3 runs 18 residues. CDR1 and CDR2 (germline): SEHNR, FQNEAQ (reference sequence). J gave up 3 bases and V 1 base, and 10 bases lay outside the gene matches. The CDR3: CASSLVTGTSGYGYEQYV. The CDR3 DNA reads as TGTGCCAGCAGCTTAGTTACCGGGACTAGCGGGTACGGCTACGAGCAGTACGTC.

V and J are TRBV10-1 and TRBJ2-2; TRBD1 matches 7 bases. The CDR3 has 18 amino acids. V lost 0 bases and J lost 3; bases outside the gene matches: 10. CDR1 WNHNN and CDR2 SYGVQD come from the germline V gene (reference sequence). CDR3 in amino acids: CASSESGRGGEDTGELFF. CDR3 DNA: TGCGCCAGCAGTGAGTCGGGGAGAGGGGGCGAAGACACCGGGGAGCTGTTTTTT.

The chain carries TRBV28 and TRBJ2-7, with 10 bases that match TRBD1. The CDR3 runs 13 residues. CDR1 and CDR2 (germline): MDHEN, SYDVKM. V shed 5 bases and J 4 bases; nucleotides not matched to a gene: 2. The CDR3 nucleotides read TGTGCCAGCAGTCGGGACAGGGGTTACGAGCAGTACTTC. Encoded protein: CASSRDRGYEQYF.

The chain combines TRBV6-1 with TRBJ2-7; TRBD2 matches 7 bases. Germline CDR1 and CDR2: MNHNS and SASEGT. Trimming cost V 4 bases and J 0 bases; bases outside gene matches: 6. This CDR3 is 15 amino acids long. CDR3 residues: CASSVLGGISYEQYF. Here the CDR3 DNA reads TGTGCCAGCAGTGTCCTCGGGGGGATCTCCTACGAGCAGTACTTC.

The chain carries TRBV9 and TRBJ2-1; TRBD2 matches at 14 bases. After removal of 5 bases from V and 7 bases from J, the junction contained 8 bases not matched to a gene. This CDR3 comprises 16 residues. The germline V gene encodes CDR1 SGDLS and CDR2 YYNGEE. CDR3: CASSDPGTSGSNEQFF. In DNA, the CDR3 is TGTGCCAGCAGTGACCCCGGGACTAGCGGGAGTAATGAGCAGTTCTTC.

This clone was detected a few times. This chain links TRBV19 with TRBJ1-3, with a possible D match to TRBD1 (6 bases). CDR3 size: 16 residues. V gave up 11 bases and J gave up 4 bases, with 24 bases separating them. Germline values: CDR1 LNHDA, CDR2 SQIVND (reference sequence). CDR3 amino acids: CAAVGWGPGDGNTIYF. The CDR3 coding sequence is TGTGCCGCAGTAGGATGGGGTCCAGGGGACGGAAACACCATATATTTT.

The chain employs TRBV5-1 and TRBJ2-1, with 8 bases lining up with TRBD2. The CDR3 is 16 amino acids. After removal of 4 bases from V and 4 bases from J, the junction contained 10 bases not matched to a gene. Germline V CDR1 and CDR2: SGHRS, YFSETQ. The CDR3 loop reads CASSPQLAEKYNEQFF. The CDR3 DNA reads TGCGCCAGCAGCCCGCAACTAGCGGAAAAATACAATGAGCAGTTCTTC.

The V call is TRBV2, the J call TRBJ2-1; a weak D match, TRBD2 (6 bases). V lost 0 bases, J lost 5 bases, and 14 bases lay in between. CDR1 is SNHLY, CDR2 FYNNEI, per germline. This CDR3 contains 16 residues. The CDR3 nucleotides are TGTGCCAGCAGTGAAGCGCGAGGGAGGATCGACAATGAGCAGTTCTTC. Translated, it gives CASSEARGRIDNEQFF.

The chain recombines TRBV9 with TRBJ1-4; D not certain. V lost 0 bases and J lost 3, with 6 bases in between. Germline CDR1 SGDLS, CDR2 YYNGEE. The CDR3 has 14 residues. CDR3 in DNA: TGTGCCAGCAGCGTAGGAGGGTCTAATGAAAAACTGTTTTTT. This gives the protein CASSVGGSNEKLFF.

About this clone itself: Mismatch with germline at one junction end may stem from a read error. This sequence joins TRBV5-4 and TRBJ2-5, with a possible D match to TRBD2 (6 bases). Germline lookup yields CDR1 SGHNT and CDR2 YYREEE (reference sequence). The CDR3 extends over 15 amino acids. The CDR3 here is CASTLTGGTRETQYF. The CDR3 DNA follows: TGTGCCAGCACCTTGACTGGTGGGACTCGCGAGACCCAGTACTTC.